These 10 T cell receptor beta chains share one sample of origin, sequenced in a study of PD-1 blockade in classical Hodgkin lymphoma. Sequencing was performed with immunoSEQ multiplex PCR; in TCRdb, only in-frame clones are kept and a portion is missing. The table lists about 110,000 clones, about nine tenths of them singletons. Specified time point: cycle 4 day 1 (C4D1), after more than five weeks of nivolumab. Patients all relapsed after autologous stem cell transplantation, and there was variation in brentuximab vedotin exposure. Material: peripheral blood mononuclear cells (PBMCs), obtained before the fourth cycle of nivolumab. Receptors were obtained from a human donor with classical Hodgkin lymphoma.

With respect to this clone: Different DNA sequences within this sample yield the same CDR3. The chain couples TRBV7-2 to TRBJ1-4; 8 nucleotides align to TRBD1. Germline V lookup: CDR1 SGHTA, CDR2 FQGNSA. The CDR3 consists of 14 residues. V shed 1 base, J shed 7 bases, and the junction held 2 bases outside the gene matches. In DNA, the CDR3 is TGTGCCAGCAGCTTAGACAGGGGGGGTGAAAAACTGTTTTTT. Translating gives CASSLDRGGEKLFF. The whole variable domain, remainder taken from reference TRBV7-2 and TRBJ1-4, is GAGVSQSPSNKVTEKGKDVELRCDPISGHTALYWYRQSLGQGLEFLIYFQGNSAPDKSGLPSDRFSAERTGGSVSTLTIQRTQQEDSAVYLCASSLDRGGEKLFFGSGTQLSVL.

The genes are TRBV5-4 and TRBJ2-5; 7 bases match TRBD1. Trimming removed 0 bases from V and 4 bases from J; junction bases left unmatched: 6. The CDR3 runs to 15 residues. Germline assignment: CDR1 SGHNT and CDR2 YYREEE (reference sequence). In DNA form, the CDR3 reads TGTGCCAGCAGCTTGGCGAGAGCAGGGGGAGAGACCCAGTACTTC. Residues: CASSLARAGGETQYF.

The CDR3 nucleotides read TGTGCCAGCGCTTCCAGGGCGGAGCAGTACTTC. Translated, it gives CASASRAEQYF. This rearrangement joins TRBV28 to TRBJ2-7; D possibly corresponds to TRBD1 (5 bases). The CDR3 totals 11 residues. Per the germline V gene, CDR1 is MDHEN and CDR2 is SYDVKM. V was pared by 8 bases and J by 7 bases, with 12 bases between.

The chain uses TRBV7-9 and TRBJ2-7; TRBD2 aligns across 13 bases. The germline V gene encodes CDR1 SEHNR and CDR2 FQNEAQ (reference sequence). This CDR3 region has 19 residues. The J segment lost 2 bases and the V segment lost 1 base, leaving 11 bases of the junction unmatched. For the CDR3, the DNA is TGTGCCAGCAGCTTAGAACCGGGACTAGCGGGACGTCCGGCCTACGAGCAGTACTTC. It codes for CASSLEPGLAGRPAYEQYF.

The gene calls are TRBV4-1 and TRBJ2-4; maybe TRBD1 (5 bases). The CDR3 runs 14 residues. Germline CDR1 and CDR2: MGHRA and YSYEKL. The ends were cut back, 3 bases at V and 1 base at J, with 7 bases in the middle. CDR3 residues: CASSQGLAKNIQYF. The CDR3 bases are TGCGCCAGCAGCCAGGGGCTGGCCAAAAACATTCAGTACTTC.

In this sample, this clone turned up once. The chain's CDR3 is CASSVTGGANVLTF. Written as DNA, the CDR3 is TGTGCCAGCAGTGTTACAGGTGGGGCCAACGTCCTGACTTTC. This chain uses TRBV6-1 with TRBJ2-6; maybe TRBD1 (5 bases). Germline V gives CDR1 MNHNS, CDR2 SASEGT. The CDR3 sequence is 14 residues long. Trimming pared 4 bases from V and 3 bases from J, leaving 7 bases between.

The chain recombines TRBV25-1 with TRBJ1-2; D is ambiguous. The length of the CDR3 is 12 residues. The germline gives CDR1 MGHDK, CDR2 SYGVNS. V lost 4 bases, J lost 7 bases, and 10 bases lay in between. The CDR3 reads CASSVGSGGYTF. As DNA, the CDR3 is TGTGCCAGCAGTGTCGGGTCCGGTGGCTACACCTTC.

The rearrangement joins TRBV4-1 to TRBJ2-2; D call uncertain. The CDR3 sequence is 12 residues long. CDR1 is MGHRA, CDR2 YSYEKL, per germline. Trimming took 4 bases from V and 6 from J, leaving 6 bases between them. The DNA for the CDR3 is TGCGCCAGCAGCCCCGAGCCCGGGGAGCTGTTTTTT. Translating it yields CASSPEPGELFF.

A remark on this clone: Other DNA sequences in this specimen translate into the identical CDR3. CDR3 sequence: CASSESVQETQYF. For the CDR3, the DNA is TGTGCCAGCAGTGAATCGGTCCAAGAGACCCAGTACTTC. The chain links TRBV2 to TRBJ2-5; no firm D call. The V end lost 2 bases, the J end lost 1 base, and 5 bases lay between the germline ends. Germline lookup yields CDR1 SNHLY and CDR2 FYNNEI. There are 13 residues in the CDR3.

V is TRBV29-1 and J is TRBJ1-1; no clear D. CDR1 is SQVTM and CDR2 is ANQGSEA in the germline V gene. The CDR3 has 12 residues. Trimming stripped 6 bases from V and 3 bases from J, with 11 bases between. CDR3 sequence: CSVEQLHTEAFF. Written as DNA, the CDR3 is TGCAGCGTGGAACAGCTGCACACTGAAGCTTTCTTT. Complete variable domain (other parts from reference TRBV29-1 and TRBJ1-1): SAVISQKPSRDICQRGTSLTIQCQVDSQVTMMFWYRQQPGQSLTLIATANQGSEATYESGFVIDKFPISRPNLTFSTLTVSNMSPEDSSIYLCSVEQLHTEAFFGQGTRLTVV.